This is a list of T cell receptor beta chains from one sample in a study of blood T cell repertoires in COVID-19. The data were produced by immunoSEQ multiplex PCR, yet TCRdb's version contains in-frame clones alone and is incomplete. The data hold more than 35,000 clones, with around 85% observed a single time. Sample: peripheral blood. Receptor source: a human donor in a cohort sampled during active COVID-19. Both conserved end residues are part of each CDR3. The order of the fields is clone size, J gene, V gene, D gene, CDR3 DNA, CDR3 protein. A D gene is named only where the DNA matches it firmly. The size field is filled for only some rows; it gives once, few, many or a size class.

NA TRBJ2-7 TRBV20-1 NA TGCAGTGCTAGTACAGGAGCCTACGAGCAGTACTTC CSASTGAYEQYF
NA TRBJ2-4 TRBV6-2/TRBV6-3 TRBD1 TGTGCCAGCAGCTCTTGGTTAACAGGGGAGTCCAAAAACATTCAGTACTTC CASSSWLTGESKNIQYF
NA TRBJ1-4 TRBV7-9 NA TGTGCCAGCAGCTTCGGGTTGGCCTTTGAAAAACTGTTTTTT CASSFGLAFEKLFF
NA TRBJ2-3 TRBV19 NA TGTGCCAGTAACTCCGCGGGACTTTCCACAGATACGCAGTATTTT CASNSAGLSTDTQYF
NA TRBJ1-3 TRBV28 NA TGTGCCAGCAGTCAGGTCGGGGGGACGGAAAGACTCTCTGGAAACACCATATATTTT CASSQVGGTERLSGNTIYF
NA TRBJ2-3 TRBV7-6 TRBD2 TGTGCCAGCAGCCAGCGGACTAGCGGGGGCACAGATACGCAGTATTTT CASSQRTSGGTDTQYF
NA TRBJ1-5 TRBV11-2 NA TGTGCCAGCTCCTTGTCCAGCAATCAGCCCCAGCATTTT CASSLSSNQPQHF
NA TRBJ1-1 TRBV19 NA TGTGCCAGTACCCGTGGAGGGGCCACTGAAGCTTTCTTT CASTRGGATEAFF
NA TRBJ2-7 TRBV6-9 TRBD1 TGTGCCAGCAGTCACGGACAGGGCGGCGAGCAGTACTTC CASSHGQGGEQYF
NA TRBJ2-7 TRBV6-2/TRBV6-3 TRBD2 TGTGCCAGCAGTTACTCCATGACTAGCGGGAGTATCTACGAGCAGTACTTC CASSYSMTSGSIYEQYF
NA TRBJ2-1 TRBV9 NA TGTGCCAGCAGCGTAGGGCTGGACAATGAGCAGTTCTTC CASSVGLDNEQFF
NA TRBJ2-5 TRBV9 TRBD2 TGTGCCAGCAGCGTAGGGGAGAGTGGCGGGAGGGGCGAGACCCAGTACTTC CASSVGESGGRGETQYF
NA TRBJ2-2 TRBV11-3 NA TGTGCCAGCAGCTTAGAGATCACGGGCGGGGAGCTGTTTTTT CASSLEITGGELFF
NA TRBJ1-1 TRBV29-1 NA TGCAGCGTCAGACAGGTGCCGAACACTGAAGCTTTCTTT CSVRQVPNTEAFF
NA TRBJ1-4 TRBV3-1/TRBV3-2 TRBD1 TGTGCCAGCAGCCAAGTTAACAGGGGGCTTGGTAATGAAAAACTGTTTTTT CASSQVNRGLGNEKLFF
NA TRBJ1-4 TRBV5-6 TRBD1 TGTGCCAGCAGCTTACGGACAGGTGCAAATGAAAAACTGTTTTTT CASSLRTGANEKLFF
NA TRBJ1-6 TRBV7-2 NA TGTGCCAGCAGCCCTCGACAGGACTATAATTCACCCCTCCACTTT CASSPRQDYNSPLHF
NA TRBJ2-7 TRBV19 NA TGTGCCAGTAGTATGGGGAGCGATAGGGTCTACGAGCAGTACTTC CASSMGSDRVYEQYF
NA TRBJ1-3 TRBV4-3 NA TGCGCCAGCAGCCAAGATCTGAGCGGGGGCGGGCACACCATATATTTT CASSQDLSGGGHTIYF
few TRBJ2-1 TRBV7-3 TRBD1 TGTGCCAGCAGCTTGGGACAGGAGCAGTTCTTC CASSLGQEQFF
NA TRBJ2-1 TRBV5-4 NA TGTGCCAGCAGCTTGGACTACCCGGGTCACAATGAGCAGTTCTTC CASSLDYPGHNEQFF
NA TRBJ2-5 TRBV7-2 TRBD1 TGTGCCAGCAGCACTGGGACAGCAGTCACCCCGTACTTC CASSTGTAVTPYF
NA TRBJ2-2 TRBV19 TRBD1 TGTGCCAGTAGTAGTACAGGGGGCCGTGGGGAGCTGTTTTTT CASSSTGGRGELFF
NA TRBJ1-3 TRBV7-9 NA TGTGCCAGCAAGGAGGTGAGCTCTGGAAACACCATATATTTT CASKEVSSGNTIYF
NA TRBJ2-7 TRBV6-1 TRBD2 TGTGCCAGCAGGGAAGGACTAGCGGGAGGTTTGACCTACGAGCAGTACTTC CASREGLAGGLTYEQYF
NA TRBJ1-3 TRBV30 NA TGTGCCTGGACGGGGGTCGGGGGAAACACCATATATTTT CAWTGVGGNTIYF
medium-sized TRBJ1-5 TRBV7-9 NA TGTGCCAGCAGCTCCGATGAAGGGGCTCAGCCCCAGCATTTT CASSSDEGAQPQHF
NA TRBJ1-5 TRBV4-3 NA TGCGCCAGCAGCCAAGATGAAGTGCCGGGAGCGCCCCAGCATTTT CASSQDEVPGAPQHF
NA TRBJ1-5 TRBV9 NA TGTGCCAGCAGCGAAGGACAGACAATCAGCCCCCAGCATTTT CASSEGQTISPQHF
once TRBJ2-2 TRBV2 NA TGTGCCAGCAGTGAAGCGCTTTTTCGGGGAACCGGGGAGCTGTTTTTT CASSEALFRGTGELFF
NA TRBJ2-7 TRBV6-5 TRBD1 TGTGCCAGCAGCTGGACAGGGGACTCCTACGAGCAGTACTTC CASSWTGDSYEQYF
NA TRBJ2-7 TRBV9 NA TGTGCCAGCAGCGTAGGACAGTCTAGCTCCTACGAGCAGTACTTC CASSVGQSSSYEQYF
NA TRBJ1-1 TRBV18 TRBD1 TGTGCCAGCTCACCGAGGGGGGACAGGGGGAACACTGAAGCTTTCTTT CASSPRGDRGNTEAFF
NA TRBJ1-2 TRBV5-1 TRBD1 TGCGCCAGCAGCTCCAGGGGGCCGGACTATGGCTACACCTTC CASSSRGPDYGYTF
NA TRBJ2-1 TRBV3-1/TRBV3-2 TRBD2 TGTGCCAGCAGCCTTGGGACTAGCGGGGGTATCAATGAGCAGTTCTTC CASSLGTSGGINEQFF
NA TRBJ2-1 TRBV11-2 NA TGTGCCAGCAGCTTGCGAATGGCGGGCAATGAGCAGTTCTTC CASSLRMAGNEQFF
NA TRBJ2-2 TRBV6-1 NA TGTGCCAGCAGTGGCAGGGGTACCACCGGGGAGCTGTTTTTT CASSGRGTTGELFF
NA TRBJ1-2 TRBV28 NA TGTGCCAGCAGTTTCATGGCAGGAGGCTATGGCTACACCTTC CASSFMAGGYGYTF
NA TRBJ2-3 TRBV6-5 TRBD1 TGTGCCAGCAGTTACTCGACAGGGGATACGCAGTATTTT CASSYSTGDTQYF
NA TRBJ1-1 TRBV27 TRBD1 TGTGCCAGCAGTCCACTCCAGGGACAGCCGAACACTGAAGCTTTCTTT CASSPLQGQPNTEAFF
NA TRBJ1-1 TRBV6-5 NA TGTGCCAGTTCGTGGGGGCTGAAGTCCACTGAAGCTTTCTTT CASSWGLKSTEAFF
NA TRBJ1-3 TRBV18 NA TGTGCCAGCTCACGTTTAGAGAGCTCTGGAAACACCATATATTTT CASSRLESSGNTIYF
NA TRBJ1-5 TRBV6-2/TRBV6-3 TRBD1 TGTGCCAGCAGTTACGCAAACCAACAGGGGCTTAGCAATCAGCCCCAGCATTTT CASSYANQQGLSNQPQHF
NA TRBJ2-5 TRBV7-8 NA TGTGCCAGCAGCTTAGCGCGCGGGGACCAAGAGACCCAGTACTTC CASSLARGDQETQYF
NA TRBJ2-5 TRBV7-8 NA TGTGCCAGCAGCTTACAGGGTGCGGAGACCCAGTACTTC CASSLQGAETQYF
NA TRBJ2-1 TRBV11-2 TRBD1 TGTGCCAGCAGCTTAGTTTCAGGGGGCAATGAGCAGTTCTTC CASSLVSGGNEQFF
NA TRBJ1-2 TRBV3-1/TRBV3-2 NA TGTGCCAGCAGCCAAGAGGGGGCCGGTCCCCAACACTTC CASSQEGAGPQHF
NA TRBJ1-1 TRBV6-1 NA TGTGCCAGCAGTGGACAATTTAACACTGAAGCTTTCTTT CASSGQFNTEAFF
NA TRBJ1-1 TRBV19 TRBD1 TGTGCCAGTAGTATCCTGACAGGGGGGAACACTGAAGCTTTCTTT CASSILTGGNTEAFF
few TRBJ1-6 TRBV10-1 NA TGCGCCAGCAGTGTAACTAGAGATTCACCCCTCCACTTT CASSVTRDSPLHF
NA TRBJ2-3 TRBV7-9 NA TGTGCCAGCAGCCACCGGGACATTAGCACAGATACGCAGTATTTT CASSHRDISTDTQYF
NA TRBJ1-2 TRBV11-2 TRBD1 TGTGCCAGCAGCTTTACAGGGGCGGGCTATGGCTACACCTTC CASSFTGAGYGYTF
NA TRBJ2-7 TRBV10-1 TRBD1 TGCGCCAGCAGTGCCGGGACAGGGGCTTACGAGCAGTACTTC CASSAGTGAYEQYF
NA TRBJ2-1 TRBV5-6 TRBD1 TGTGCCAGCAGCTCCTTTGACAGGGCTTGGGATGAGCAGTTCTTC CASSSFDRAWDEQFF